This T cell receptor (beta chain) was obtained from a study of shared clonotypes between healthy human individuals. All donors were Caucasian adults living in Nashville, Tennessee. The V and J ends lost 6 bases and 2 bases, in that order; junction bases with no gene match: 2. This CDR3 is 14 amino acids long. Germline CDR1 WSHSY, CDR2 SAAADI. Samples underwent the assay at deep level. An even split of each subset's genomic DNA across several immunoSEQ plates was performed. Method: immunoSEQ multiplex PCR; TCRdb's copy keeps in-frame clones and lacks some. The table shows roughly 450,000 clones, with 79% occurring only once.

The chain joins TRBV10-2 to TRBJ2-7, with 12 bases aligning to TRBD2. This receptor was obtained from a woman aged 40 to 50 in good health. Some clones in this sample may be carry-over from other donors' samples. The specimen was PBMCs. CDR3 region: CASRLAGGAYEQYF. The CDR3 bases are TGCGCCAGCAGACTAGCGGGGGGAGCCTACGAGCAGTACTTC.